Described below is a single T cell receptor (beta chain) sequence and its context. V was cut by 2 bases and J by 0 bases, with 17 bases left in between. The CDR3 loop spans 16 amino acids. CDR1 is DFQATT, CDR2 SNEGSKA, per germline (reference sequence). The library protocol tagged individual cDNA molecules with unique molecular identifiers. MiXCR, applied by TCRdb to the 5' RACE reads, yields one record per CDR3 protein. Counted here are more than 75,000 distinct CDR3 sequences, less than 15% occurring once; the ten biggest clones make up roughly 6%. This sample is part of a study of early T cells in non-severe SARS-CoV-2 infection.

The sequence was obtained from an adult who was a healthcare worker with PCR-confirmed SARS-CoV-2 infection or an uninfected control (not recorded which). This rearrangement joins TRBV20-1 to TRBJ2-7; D ambiguous. The sample comprised whole blood. The DNA of the CDR3 is TGCAGTGCTAGACCTTTTAGAGGACCCCACTCCTACGAGCAGTACTTC. It specifies CSARPFRGPHSYEQYF.